The 17 T cell receptor beta chains listed next were all sequenced from one sample in a study of early T cells in non-severe SARS-CoV-2 infection. From the 5' RACE reads, TCRdb called clonotypes with MiXCR, one entry per CDR3 protein. In the table there are over 50,000 distinct CDR3 sequences, over 10% of which are singletons. Sequencing input: whole blood. The receptors were sampled from an adult who was a healthcare worker with PCR-confirmed SARS-CoV-2 infection or an uninfected control (not recorded which).

V usage is TRBV7-9 and J usage is TRBJ1-4; 10 bases fit TRBD1. This CDR3 is built from 15 residues. Trimming took 5 bases from V and 7 from J; bases not matched to a gene: 7. CDR1 is SEHNR, CDR2 FQNEAQ, per germline (reference sequence). The CDR3 DNA follows: TGTGCCAGCAGCGCCGGACAGGGGGAGGGTGAAAAACTGTTTTTT. Translated: CASSAGQGEGEKLFF.

This clonotype has a count of ten or more. This chain uses TRBV4-2 with TRBJ2-3; D might be TRBD2 (6 bases). V shed 3 bases and J shed 1 base, with 11 bases lying between them. The V gene's germline CDR1 is LGHNA and CDR2 YNFKEQ. CDR3 size: 15 residues. This CDR3 is CASSQTGEGTDTQYF. The CDR3 coding sequence is TGTGCCAGCAGCCAGACGGGAGAGGGCACAGATACGCAGTATTTT.

The chain recombines TRBV20-1 with TRBJ2-5; no reliable D call. The ends were cut back, 3 bases at V and 1 base at J, with 9 bases in the middle. The CDR3 loop spans 13 amino acids. Germline V lookup: CDR1 DFQATT, CDR2 SNEGSKA (reference sequence). The CDR3 sequence: CSASEPFQETQYF. The CDR3 bases are TGCAGTGCTAGCGAGCCGTTCCAAGAGACCCAGTACTTC.

This clonotype occurred a few times. This chain joins TRBV2 and TRBJ1-5; D ambiguous. Germline lookup yields CDR1 SNHLY and CDR2 FYNNEI. The length of the CDR3 is 16 residues. V shed 1 base and J shed 3 bases, with 13 bases lying between them. The chain's CDR3 is CASSEGSGRTNQPQHF. DNA of the CDR3: TGTGCCAGCAGTGAAGGGTCGGGCAGGACCAATCAGCCCCAGCATTTT.

The chain has TRBV24-1 and TRBJ2-1; the match to TRBD1 covers 9 bases. V lost 8 bases to trimming and J lost 5 bases; unmatched junction nucleotides: 6. CDR1 KGHDR and CDR2 SFDVKD come from the germline V gene. There are 14 residues in the CDR3. The CDR3 DNA reads TGTGCCACCACCGGGACAGGGACGCACAATGAGCAGTTCTTC. It yields the protein CATTGTGTHNEQFF.

This clonotype is termed medium-sized. The genes are TRBV7-2 and TRBJ1-1; D not certain. This CDR3 contains 13 residues. Germline V gives CDR1 SGHTA, CDR2 FQGNSA. Trimming left V 2 bases short and J 4 bases short, with 8 bases between. The CDR3 spells CASSLNRGTEAFF. DNA for the CDR3: TGTGCCAGCAGCTTAAATCGGGGCACTGAAGCTTTCTTT.

With regard to this clonotype: One base away lies a much larger clone, so this may be a sequencing read error. This chain joins TRBV29-1 and TRBJ1-1; D is uncertain. Trimming cost V 2 bases and J 2 bases, with 9 bases left between them. The CDR3 length is 13 residues. CDR1 and CDR2 from the germline V gene are SQVTM and ANQGSEA. The CDR3 DNA sequence: TGCAGCGTTGAAAAGAGCTCAAACACTGAAGCTTTCTTT. Translating it yields CSVEKSSNTEAFF. Together with reference TRBV29-1 and TRBJ1-1, the CDR3 gives the full variable domain: SAVISQKPSRDICQRGTSLTIQCQVDSQVTMMFWYRQQPGQSLTLIATANQGSEATYESGFVIDKFPISRPNLTFSTLTVSNMSPEDSSIYLCSVEKSSNTEAFFGQGTRLTVV.

This clonotype was counted at least ten times. The rearrangement joins TRBV18 to TRBJ1-5; D not resolved. V was trimmed by 3 bases and J by 3 bases, leaving 3 bases between them. Germline CDR1 and CDR2: KGHSH and LQKENI. The CDR3 has 12 residues. DNA of the CDR3: TGTGCCAGCTCACCGGTCAATCAGCCCCAGCATTTT. Translated, it gives CASSPVNQPQHF.

This chain uses TRBV20-1 with TRBJ2-7; 8 nucleotides align to TRBD1. Looked up from germline, CDR1 is DFQATT and CDR2 is SNEGSKA (reference sequence). V lost 3 bases and J lost 4; bases outside the gene matches: 11. CDR3 length: 15 residues. CDR3 sequence (DNA): TGCAGTGCTAGGTCCAGGCAGGGGGCCGGGTACGAGCAGTACTTC. Its protein is CSARSRQGAGYEQYF.

This clonotype was detected a few times. This sequence joins TRBV6-6 and TRBJ1-3; no clear D gene. V lost 2 bases and J 6 bases, leaving 14 bases between the germline ends. The CDR3 has 15 amino acids. Germline V gene data show CDR1 as MNHNY and CDR2 as SVGAGI (reference sequence). The CDR3 bases are TGTGCCAGCAGTTACCTGGCGGGGAACGAAAACACCATATATTTT. Translation gives CASSYLAGNENTIYF.

The sample holds many counts of this clonotype. The CDR3 DNA reads TGTGCCAGCAGCTTGGGGACAGGGTTAATTTCACCCCTCCACTTT. It codes for CASSLGTGLISPLHF. The chain recombines TRBV7-9 with TRBJ1-6; 9 bases match TRBD1. CDR3 length equals 15 residues. J gave up 9 bases and V 3 bases, and 6 bases lay outside the gene matches. The germline gives CDR1 SEHNR, CDR2 FQNEAQ (reference sequence).

This clonotype has at least ten counts. The J gene is TRBJ1-1, the V gene TRBV14; no clear D. The CDR3 sequence is 12 residues long. Germline lookup yields CDR1 SGHDN and CDR2 FVKESK. V was shortened by 3 bases and J by 6 bases, with 8 bases between the two germline ends. CDR3 nucleotide sequence: TGTGCCAGCAGCCAGCGTGGCCCTGAAGCTTTCTTT. This sequence encodes CASSQRGPEAFF. Looking up the rest from reference TRBV14 and TRBJ1-1 gives the full variable domain: EAGVTQFPSHSVIEKGQTVTLRCDPISGHDNLYWYRRVMGKEIKFLLHFVKESKQDESGMPNNRFLAERTGGTYSTLKVQPAELEDSGVYFCASSQRGPEAFFGQGTRLTVV.

Only a few counts were recorded for this clonotype. The chain links TRBV5-1 to TRBJ2-7, with D perhaps matching TRBD1 (6 bases). Trimming removed 5 bases at V and 0 bases at J, with 12 bases between. Looked up from germline, CDR1 is SGHRS and CDR2 is YFSETQ. The CDR3 runs to 14 residues. The CDR3 protein is CASSRDISSYEQYF. CDR3 sequence (DNA): TGCGCCAGCAGTCGGGACATCAGCTCCTACGAGCAGTACTTC.

Here the CDR3 reads CASSPLGSSPLHF. The CDR3 DNA is TGCGCCAGCAGCCCCCTGGGGAGTTCACCCCTCCACTTT. The rearrangement links TRBV5-1 to TRBJ1-6; D not certain. Germline CDR1 reads SGHRS; CDR2 reads YFSETQ. V was pared by 4 bases and J by 9 bases, with 11 bases between. This CDR3 has 13 residues.

This clonotype occurred many times. As DNA, the CDR3 is TGTGCCTTGGGACAGGGTAGTGGCTACACCTTC. This encodes CALGQGSGYTF. The chain combines TRBV30 with TRBJ1-2, with TRBD1 matching 9 bases. The germline CDR1 and CDR2 sequences are GTSNPN and SVGIG (reference sequence). Trimming removed 7 bases from V and 7 bases from J; junction bases left unmatched: 4. This CDR3 has 11 residues.

In this sample, this clonotype turned up a few times. This chain joins TRBV2 and TRBJ2-1; the match to TRBD1 covers 10 bases. CDR3 length equals 15 residues. Germline V lookup: CDR1 SNHLY, CDR2 FYNNEI. The junction had 11 bases not matched to a gene; V was cut back by 7 bases and J by 8 bases. Here the CDR3 DNA reads TGTGCCAGCACACGACGGGACAGGGGTATGGATGAGCAGTTCTTC. This encodes CASTRRDRGMDEQFF.

This clonotype was counted ten times or more. The rearrangement links TRBV12-3 or TRBV12-4 to TRBJ2-3; TRBD1 aligns across 7 bases. Trimming at V came to 6 bases and at J to 6 bases, leaving 6 bases not matched to a gene. The CDR3 totals 13 residues. DNA of the CDR3: TGTGCCAGCAGCACGGACAGGACGGATACGCAGTATTTT. This translates into CASSTDRTDTQYF.